This T cell receptor (beta chain) was obtained from a study of T cells after yellow fever vaccination. General study findings and limits: It was a weaker secondary response, yet one that peaked faster, at day 5 versus 15. Most primary-vaccination clones recurred post-booster (approximately 96% CD4, more than 85% CD8).

One entry per CDR3 protein results from TCRdb running MiXCR on the 5' RACE reads. The table has 450,000 to 650,000 distinct CDR3 sequences, roughly 13% seen once. Looked up from germline, CDR1 is KGHDR and CDR2 is SFDVKD. The CDR3 covers 15 residues. J was trimmed by 0 bases and V by 8 bases; bases with no gene match: 8. A few counts support this clonotype. The antigen remains unidentified. This receptor was obtained from a man aged 25-45 years who received the YFV17D yellow fever vaccine. The source material was PBMCs, sampled on the day of the yellow fever booster vaccination. The chain carries TRBV24-1 and TRBJ2-7, with 8 bases aligning to TRBD2. The DNA for the CDR3 is TGTGCCACCACTGCGGAGCGGGGGACCTCCTACGAGCAGTACTTC. Its protein is CATTAERGTSYEQYF.